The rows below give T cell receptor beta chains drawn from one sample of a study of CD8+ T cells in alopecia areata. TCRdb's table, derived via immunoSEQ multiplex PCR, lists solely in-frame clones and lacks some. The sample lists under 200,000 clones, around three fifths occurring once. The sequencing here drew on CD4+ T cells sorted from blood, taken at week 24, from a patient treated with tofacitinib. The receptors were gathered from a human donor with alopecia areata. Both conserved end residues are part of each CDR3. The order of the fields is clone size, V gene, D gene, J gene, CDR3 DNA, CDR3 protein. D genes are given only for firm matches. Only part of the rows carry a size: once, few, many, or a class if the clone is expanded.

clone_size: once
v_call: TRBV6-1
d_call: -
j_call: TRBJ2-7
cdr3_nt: TGTGCCAGCAGCGGAGAAAGGGGAAACGAGCAGTACTTC
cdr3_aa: CASSGERGNEQYF

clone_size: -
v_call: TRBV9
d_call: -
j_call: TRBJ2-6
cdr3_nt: TGTGCCAGCAGCGCCACGGACTCTGGGGCCAACGTCCTGACTTTC
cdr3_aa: CASSATDSGANVLTF

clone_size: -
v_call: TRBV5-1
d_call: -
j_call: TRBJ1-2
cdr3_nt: TGCGCCAGCAGCTCCGAGGGACGGATGTATGGCTACACCTTC
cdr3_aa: CASSSEGRMYGYTF

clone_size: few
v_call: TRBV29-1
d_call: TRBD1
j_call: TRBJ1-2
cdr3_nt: TGCAGCGTAGGCGACAGGGACCTTTATGGCTACACCTTC
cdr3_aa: CSVGDRDLYGYTF

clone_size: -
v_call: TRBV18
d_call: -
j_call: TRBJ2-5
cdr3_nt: TGTGCCAGCTCACCAAAAGTGGGTGCGACCCAAGAGACCCAGTACTTC
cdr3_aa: CASSPKVGATQETQYF

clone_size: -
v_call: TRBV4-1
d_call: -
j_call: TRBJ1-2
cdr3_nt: TGCGCCAGCAGCCAAGAGTCATCGGCACGACTCGGCGACTACACCTTC
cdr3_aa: CASSQESSARLGDYTF

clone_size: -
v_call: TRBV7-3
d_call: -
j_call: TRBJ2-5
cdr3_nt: TGTGCCAGCAGCTTAACCTTGGGTTCGCGGGAGACCCAGTACTTC
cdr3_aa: CASSLTLGSRETQYF

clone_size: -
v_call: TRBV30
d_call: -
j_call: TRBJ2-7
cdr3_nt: TGTGCCTGGAGTGTAGAAGGGGCATCCTACGAGCAGTACTTC
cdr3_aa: CAWSVEGASYEQYF

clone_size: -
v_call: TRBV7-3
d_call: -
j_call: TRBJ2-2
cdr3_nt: TGTGCCAGCAGCTTTGGAGGGGGCCCCTATAACACCGGGGAGCTGTTTTTT
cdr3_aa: CASSFGGGPYNTGELFF

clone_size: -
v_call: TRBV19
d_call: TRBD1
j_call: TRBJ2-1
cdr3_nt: TGTGCCAGTAGTACCCGGGGACAGGGGGGAAACAATGAGCAGTTCTTC
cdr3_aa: CASSTRGQGGNNEQFF

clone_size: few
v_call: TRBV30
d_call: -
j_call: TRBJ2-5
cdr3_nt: TGTGCCTGGAGTGTACTTGTCGGGGTGCGAGAGACCCAGTACTTC
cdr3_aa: CAWSVLVGVRETQYF

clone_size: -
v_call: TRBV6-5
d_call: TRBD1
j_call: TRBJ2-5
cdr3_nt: TGTGCCATCGGTACTGGGGACAGGGTTGTAGAGACCCAGTACTTC
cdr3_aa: CAIGTGDRVVETQYF

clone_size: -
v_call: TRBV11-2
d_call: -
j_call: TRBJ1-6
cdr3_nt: TGTGCCAGCAGCTTAGATTTTGGGGTAGGTTCACCCCTCCACTTT
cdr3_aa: CASSLDFGVGSPLHF

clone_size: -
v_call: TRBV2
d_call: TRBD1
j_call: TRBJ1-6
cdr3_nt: TGTGCCAGTGGAAGGAGAGGTCCCCGGGAGGGGGCAGAATCACCCCTCCACTTT
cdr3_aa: CASGRRGPREGAESPLHF

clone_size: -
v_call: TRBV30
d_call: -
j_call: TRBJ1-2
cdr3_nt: TGTGCCTGGAGTGAGATACCTCCCGTACCTTCCCTTGGCTACACCTTC
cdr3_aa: CAWSEIPPVPSLGYTF

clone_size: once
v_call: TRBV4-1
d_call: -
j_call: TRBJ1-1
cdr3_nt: TGCGCCAGCAGCCAAGTATCCGGATTTATGAACACTGAAGCTTTCTTT
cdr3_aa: CASSQVSGFMNTEAFF

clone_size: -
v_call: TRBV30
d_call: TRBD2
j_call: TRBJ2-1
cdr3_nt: TGTGCCTGGAGTACCTCTCGGACTAGCCTCTACAATGAGCAGTTCTTC
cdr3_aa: CAWSTSRTSLYNEQFF

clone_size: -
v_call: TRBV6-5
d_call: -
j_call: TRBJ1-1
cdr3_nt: TGTGCCAGCAGTTACCGTGGGCAGAACACTGAAGCTTTCTTT
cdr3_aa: CASSYRGQNTEAFF

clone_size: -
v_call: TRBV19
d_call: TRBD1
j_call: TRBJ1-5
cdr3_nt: TGTGCCAGTAGTATCAATGTCGGCGGCCGGACAGGCGATAGCAATCAGCCCCAGCATTTT
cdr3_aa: CASSINVGGRTGDSNQPQHF

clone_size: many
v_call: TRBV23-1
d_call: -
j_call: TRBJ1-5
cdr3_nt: TGCGCCACCGGCGAGGGACAGCCCCAGCATTTT
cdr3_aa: CATGEGQPQHF